This TCR beta chain stems from a study of cytomegalovirus exposure and HLA in healthy donors. This PCR relied on a set of 60 Vbeta primers and 13 Jbeta primers. Here immunoSEQ multiplex PCR was the method, and the copy in TCRdb shows in-frame clones only, minus some. The data include about 160,000 clones; the top ten clones carry over 1%. Germline V gene lookup returns CDR1 WNHNN and CDR2 SYGVQD (reference sequence). CDR3 length: 16 amino acids. Unmatched junction bases numbered 12, after V lost 1 base and J lost 7 bases. This TCR came from an older woman in good health and CMV-seronegative. The rearrangement joins TRBV10-1 to TRBJ2-5, with 7 bases fitting TRBD2. Sequencing was done on a sample of PBMCs. CDR3 coding DNA: TGCGCCAGCAGTGAGTTTCCGGGAGGCTCGCGGGGGACCCAGTACTTC. Translated: CASSEFPGGSRGTQYF.